The entry below gives a single TCR beta chain sequence along with its context. Data came from immunoSEQ multiplex PCR; TCRdb stores just in-frame clones and leaves some out. The sample contains 200,000 to 250,000 clones, less than 90% of which appear only once. The V end was cut by 0 bases, the J end by 5 bases, with 17 bases between. Germline V gene sequence: CDR1 SNHLY, CDR2 FYNNEI. CDR3 length equals 17 residues. The data were obtained in a study of blood T cell repertoires in COVID-19. Across the whole study: Samples taken during acute and convalescent COVID-19 were collected in the United States, Italy and Spain.

Sequencing was carried out using PBMCs or T cells enriched from blood (not recorded which). The receptor was derived from a woman aged 40 to 50 who had recovered from COVID-19. The J gene is TRBJ1-5, the V gene TRBV2; D is undetermined. CDR3 sequence reads: CASSEALRRTRDQPQHF. The CDR3 nucleotides are TGTGCCAGCAGTGAAGCGCTTCGGAGGACTAGGGATCAGCCCCAGCATTTT.